The 11 T cell receptor beta chains in this list originate from one sample, sequenced in a study of regulatory T cells in long-lasting Graves disease. The time point denotes: newly diagnosed GD, antithyroid drugs for less than 3 months. Isolated PBMC RNA provided the starting material for the TCR library. CDR3-region Arm-PCR and iRepertoire HTBI primers produced the TCR beta libraries. TCRdb reanalysed the multiplex PCR reads using MiXCR and keeps one entry per CDR3 protein. The data hold 450,000 to 500,000 distinct CDR3 sequences, with around 16% observed a single time. These sequences were also reported in another study, on T cells in Graves' hyperthyroidism and ophthalmopathy.

The material was peripheral blood mononuclear cells (PBMCs), obtained at new diagnosis, from a patient treated with antithyroid drugs. The source is a man aged 40-49 years with Graves disease.

This clonotype was seen repeatedly, ten times or more. This chain uses TRBV7-9 with TRBJ2-1; D tentatively reads TRBD1 or TRBD2 (6 bases each). Looked up from germline, CDR1 is SEHNR and CDR2 is FQNEAQ (reference sequence). V lost 4 bases and J 1 base, leaving 11 bases between the germline ends. This CDR3 has 15 amino acids. This CDR3 reads CASSSQGGSYNEQFF. The CDR3 DNA reads TGTGCCAGCAGCTCACAGGGAGGATCCTACAATGAGCAGTTCTTC.

In its sample, this clonotype was seen many times. This chain connects TRBV6-2 or TRBV6-3 to TRBJ2-7; a possible D gene is TRBD1 (5 bases). CDR3 size: 15 residues. Germline V gene lookup returns CDR1 MNHEY and CDR2 SVGEGT. Trimming removed 0 bases at V and 3 bases at J, with 12 bases between. For the CDR3, the DNA is TGTGCCAGCAGTTACTCGGGATCTCAGGGCTACGAGCAGTACTTC. This sequence encodes CASSYSGSQGYEQYF.

This sequence joins TRBV12-3 or TRBV12-4 and TRBJ2-3; 7 bases are a match to TRBD2. The CDR3 runs 13 residues. V was clipped by 1 base and J by 11 bases; unmatched bases: 6. The chain's CDR3 is CASSLGDSGGQYF. The DNA for the CDR3 is TGTGCCAGCAGTTTAGGGGACTCGGGAGGGCAGTATTTT.

The sample holds many counts of this clonotype. V usage is TRBV28 and J usage is TRBJ2-7, with D possibly matching TRBD1 (5 bases). The V gene's germline CDR1 is MDHEN and CDR2 SYDVKM. The V and J ends lost 6 bases and 6 bases respectively, with 18 bases between them. This CDR3 is built from 14 residues. The CDR3 reads CASSSAMDKREQYF. The CDR3 DNA reads as TGTGCCAGCAGCTCAGCCATGGACAAACGCGAGCAGTACTTC.

This clonotype was detected ten times or more. A junction end diverges from the germline sequence, so it may reflect a read error. The genes are TRBV6-1 and TRBJ2-7, with a tentative D call TRBD2 (6 bases). Germline-derived CDR1 and CDR2 are MNHNS and SASEGT. This CDR3 region has 14 residues. The CDR3 sequence: CASSTVGGTYVQYF. The CDR3 DNA reads TGTGCCAGCAGCACCGTCGGAGGGACCTACGTGCAGTACTTC.

This clonotype was recorded at least ten times. The chain links TRBV11-2 to TRBJ2-1; D is perhaps TRBD2 (5 bases). CDR3 size: 15 residues. The V end was cut by 6 bases, the J end by 4 bases, with 16 bases between. Germline V lookup: CDR1 SGHAT, CDR2 FQNNGV. The CDR3 DNA reads TGTGCCAGCAGTTATCCGGACTCAAGTTACAATGAGCAGTTCTTC. Translating gives CASSYPDSSYNEQFF.

This clonotype was counted ten times or more. The chain has TRBV24-1 and TRBJ2-5, with 9 bases lining up with TRBD1. The germline V gene encodes CDR1 KGHDR and CDR2 SFDVKD. The CDR3 length is 16 residues. Losses at the gene ends were 4 bases for V and 1 base for J; bases not matched to a gene: 6. The CDR3 here is CATSEPTTGGQETQYF. The CDR3 DNA follows: TGTGCCACCAGTGAACCGACGACAGGGGGCCAAGAGACCCAGTACTTC.

In its sample, this clonotype was seen many times. The J gene is TRBJ1-1, the V gene TRBV12-3 or TRBV12-4; the D is unclear. Trimming took off 6 bases at V and 5 bases at J, with 13 bases between the two ends. CDR3 length equals 13 residues. CDR3 nucleotides: TGTGCCAGCAGCCGAGCGGTTGGGACTGAAGCTTTCTTT. Residues: CASSRAVGTEAFF.

Ten or more counts support this clonotype. V and J are TRBV24-1 and TRBJ2-2; TRBD2 aligns across 10 bases. The CDR3 runs to 16 residues. Germline trimming cut 3 bases from V and 7 bases from J; bases unmatched to any gene: 7. CDR1 is KGHDR and CDR2 is SFDVKD in the germline V gene. The CDR3: CATSDLPSGSIGELFF. CDR3 in DNA: TGTGCCACCAGTGATCTCCCTAGCGGGAGTATCGGGGAGCTGTTTTTT.

The genes are TRBV2 and TRBJ2-5; 10 nucleotides line up with TRBD2. Germline assignment: CDR1 SNHLY and CDR2 FYNNEI. V trimming: 2 bases; J trimming: 5 bases; junction bases outside the gene matches: 8. The CDR3 runs to 16 residues. The CDR3 bases are TGTGCCAGCAGTGAAAGAGCGGGAGGGCCCAGGGAGACCCAGTACTTC. Residues: CASSERAGGPRETQYF.

This clonotype was counted ten times or more. This rearrangement joins TRBV7-2 to TRBJ2-3; no definite D call. Trimming removed 1 base at V and 2 bases at J, with 10 bases between. The CDR3 runs 15 residues. The V gene's germline CDR1 is SGHTA and CDR2 FQGNSA. CDR3 nucleotides: TGTGCCAGCAGCTTAGATGGCTACTACACAGATACGCAGTATTTT. It specifies CASSLDGYYTDTQYF.